This paragraph covers one T cell receptor beta chain sequence. Its cognate antigen is unknown. Per germline, CDR1 SSHAT and CDR2 FNYEAQ (reference sequence). V was cut by 2 bases and J by 5 bases, with 7 bases left in between. The CDR3 loop spans 13 amino acids. TCRdb keeps only in-frame clones here, not all; method: immunoSEQ multiplex PCR. The table records 22,000 or so clones, 80% to 90% of them present only once. This sample is part of a study of OX40 agonist ivuxolimab in advanced cancers. At baseline, cycle 4 day 1, and cycle 7 day 1, blood was sampled. Study-wide points: The study did not work out the antigen specificity of the expanded peripheral T cells.

This sequence joins TRBV7-7 and TRBJ2-1; D remains unclear. This clonotype originated in an adult with an advanced solid tumor such as melanoma, head and neck, liver or kidney cancer. Sequenced here: CD4+ or CD8+ T cells sorted from blood, sampled in a trial of the OX40 agonist ivuxolimab. The CDR3, as DNA: TGTGCCAGCAGCTTATTATTGGACAATGAGCAGTTCTTC. Translation: CASSLLLDNEQFF.